Given below is one TCR beta chain in context. Clones were read by immunoSEQ multiplex PCR, and TCRdb kept only the in-frame ones, dropping some. This table holds 150,000 to 200,000 clones, almost 90% found once. From germline, CDR1 is MDHEN and CDR2 SYDVKM. V lost 5 bases to trimming and J lost 7 bases; unmatched junction nucleotides: 11. This CDR3 region has 15 residues. The data derive from a study of control samples from healthy donors and cancer patients. This clonotype originated in a woman in her 50s in good health. The V call is TRBV28, the J call TRBJ2-1; 7 positions agree with TRBD2. The specimen sequenced was blood. CDR3 in amino acids: CASSDPGLVVNEQFF. DNA for the CDR3: TGTGCCAGCAGTGATCCCGGACTAGTTGTAAATGAGCAGTTCTTC.